Reported below is one T cell receptor beta chain. Other DNA sequences in this sample translate to the same CDR3. This sample is part of a study of shared clonotypes between healthy human individuals. Measured with immunoSEQ multiplex PCR; TCRdb has only the in-frame clones, and not every one. The sample carries some 660,000 clones, about 80% recorded once. This CDR3 region has 14 residues. Trimming left V 0 bases short and J 7 bases short, with 10 bases between. CDR1 is SGHNT, CDR2 YYREEE, per germline (reference sequence). The TCR originated in a woman in her thirties in good health. The chain combines TRBV5-4 with TRBJ1-4; D remains ambiguous. The specimen was memory CD4+ T cells sorted from blood. The subset: CD45RA-negative fraction. The chain's CDR3 is CASSLGGLSEKLFF. CDR3 coding DNA: TGTGCCAGCAGCTTGGGAGGGTTGAGTGAAAAACTGTTTTTT.